The clone carrying this TCR beta chain showed up many times. Its antigen is unknown. The data belong to a study of identical twins' blood T cells. Study in general: About 50 million reads came from around twelve libraries, six alpha, six beta.

Regarding the study as a whole: Twins shared about as many clonotypes as their cloneset sizes predicted.

Libraries were made from RNA as TCR cDNA, using a modified protocol. In the original workflow: Clonotypes per individual ranged from about 90,000 to nearly 500,000. TCRdb re-derived calls from the 5' RACE reads in MiXCR, one entry per CDR3 protein. TCRdb, not the authors, supplied the V and J calls. The data hold a few hundred thousand distinct CDR3 sequences, with around 30% observed a single time. The CDR3 runs 15 residues. V shed 4 bases, J shed 6 bases, and the junction held 7 bases outside the gene matches. Germline V gene sequence: CDR1 LNHNV, CDR2 YYDKDF (reference sequence). The rearrangement uses TRBV15 and TRBJ2-1; 9 bases are a match to TRBD2. The TCR originated in a woman between 18 and 50 years old in good health. Material: PBMCs. CDR3 nucleotide sequence: TGTGCCACCAGCACCTTAGCGGGAGACGTCAATGAGCAGTTCTTC. Its translation: CATSTLAGDVNEQFF.